These 3 T cell receptor beta chains came from one sample sequenced in a study of blood T cell repertoires in COVID-19. Method: immunoSEQ multiplex PCR; TCRdb's copy keeps in-frame clones and lacks some. The data show 130,000 to 150,000 clones, about 92% seen once. Sequenced: peripheral blood. Every receptor here comes from a human donor in a cohort sampled during active COVID-19.

This clone has only one observation. V and J are TRBV11-3 and TRBJ2-7; D is perhaps TRBD2 (5 bases). Trimming stripped 5 bases from V and 2 bases from J, with 16 bases between. Germline CDR1 SGHNT, CDR2 YENEEA. The CDR3 has 15 residues. The CDR3: CASSLGRGRTYEQYF. Written as DNA, the CDR3 is TGTGCCAGCAGCCTAGGTCGAGGGAGAACCTACGAGCAGTACTTC. The full variable domain, completed using reference TRBV11-3 and TRBJ2-7, is EAGVVQSPRYKIIEKKQPVAFWCNPISGHNTLYWYLQNLGQGPELLIRYENEEAVDDSQLPKDRFSAERLKGVDSTLKIQPAELGDSAVYLCASSLGRGRTYEQYFGPGTRLTVT.

This chain links TRBV6-6 with TRBJ1-3, with D possibly TRBD1 on 5 matching bases. The CDR3 length is 16 residues. Germline lookup yields CDR1 MNHNY and CDR2 SVGAGI (reference sequence). The V and J ends lost 5 bases and 0 bases respectively, with 14 bases between them. Written as DNA, the CDR3 is TGTGCCAGCAGTCGATCCGACAGCCGCTCTGGAAACACCATATATTTT. Amino acids: CASSRSDSRSGNTIYF.

V usage is TRBV19 and J usage is TRBJ2-3; 8 bases align to TRBD1. The germline V gene has CDR1 LNHDA and CDR2 SQIVND (reference sequence). With V trimmed by 8 bases and J by 2 bases, 9 bases remained unmatched. The CDR3 is 15 residues long. This CDR3 is CASGLQGDLTDTQYF. DNA of the CDR3: TGTGCCAGTGGACTACAGGGGGACCTCACAGATACGCAGTATTTT. The variable domain in full, completed from reference TRBV19 and TRBJ2-3, reads DGGITQSPKYLFRKEGQNVTLSCEQNLNHDAMYWYRQDPGQGLRLIYYSQIVNDFQKGDIAEGYSVSREKKESFPLTVTSAQKNPTAFYLCASGLQGDLTDTQYFGPGTRLTVL.